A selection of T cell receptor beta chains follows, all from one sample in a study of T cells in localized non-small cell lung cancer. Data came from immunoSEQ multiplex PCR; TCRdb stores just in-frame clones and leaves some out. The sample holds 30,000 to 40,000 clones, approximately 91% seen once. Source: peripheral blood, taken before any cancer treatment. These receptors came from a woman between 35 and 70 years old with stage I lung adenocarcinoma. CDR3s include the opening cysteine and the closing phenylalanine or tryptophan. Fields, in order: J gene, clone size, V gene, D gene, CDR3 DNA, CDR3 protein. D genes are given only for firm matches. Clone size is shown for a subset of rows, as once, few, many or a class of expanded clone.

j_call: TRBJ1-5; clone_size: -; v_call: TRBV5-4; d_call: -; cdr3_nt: TGTGCCAGCAGCTATACAGGGAACGACAATCAGCCCCAGCATTTT; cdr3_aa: CASSYTGNDNQPQHF
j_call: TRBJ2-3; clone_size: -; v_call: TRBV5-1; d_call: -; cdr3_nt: TGCGCCAGCAGCTCCAGCTCCGGCGATACGCAGTATTTT; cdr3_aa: CASSSSSGDTQYF
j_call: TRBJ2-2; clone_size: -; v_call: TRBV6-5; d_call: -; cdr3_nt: TGTGCCAGCAGCCCCCTTCTGAGCACCGGGGAGCTGTTTTTT; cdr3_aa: CASSPLLSTGELFF
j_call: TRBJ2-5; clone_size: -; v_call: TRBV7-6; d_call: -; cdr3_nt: TGTGCCAGCAGCTTAGTTAGGCAGGAGACCCAGTACTTC; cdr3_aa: CASSLVRQETQYF
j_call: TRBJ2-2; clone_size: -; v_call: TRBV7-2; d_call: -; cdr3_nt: TGTGCCAGCAGCTTTTACCGGAACACCGGGGAGCTGTTTTTT; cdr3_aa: CASSFYRNTGELFF
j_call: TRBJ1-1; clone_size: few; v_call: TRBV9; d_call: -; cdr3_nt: TGTGCCAGCAGCGTTCTGTCCGTGAACACTGAAGCTTTCTTT; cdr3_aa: CASSVLSVNTEAFF
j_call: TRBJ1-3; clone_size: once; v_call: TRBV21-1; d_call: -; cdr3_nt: TGTGCCAGCAGGCCTGACAGGGGGAGTGGAAACACCATATATTTT; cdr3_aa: CASRPDRGSGNTIYF
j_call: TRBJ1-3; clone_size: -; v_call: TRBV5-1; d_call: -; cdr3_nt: TGCGCCAGCAGCTTGGCCCAGGGAGGTGGAAACACCATATATTTT; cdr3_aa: CASSLAQGGGNTIYF
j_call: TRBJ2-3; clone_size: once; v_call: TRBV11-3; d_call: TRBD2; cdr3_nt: TGTGCCAGCAGCACAAGAAGACTAGCGGGGAGCACAGATACGCAGTATTTT; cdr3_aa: CASSTRRLAGSTDTQYF
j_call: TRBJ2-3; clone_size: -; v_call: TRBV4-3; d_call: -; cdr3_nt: TGCGCCAGCAGCCAGAGGGACCAATCTAGCACAGATACGCAGTATTTT; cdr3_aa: CASSQRDQSSTDTQYF
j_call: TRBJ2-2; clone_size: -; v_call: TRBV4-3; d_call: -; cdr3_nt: TGCGCCAGCAGCCAAGATCTAGCCGGTTCAGGGGAGCTGTTTTTT; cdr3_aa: CASSQDLAGSGELFF
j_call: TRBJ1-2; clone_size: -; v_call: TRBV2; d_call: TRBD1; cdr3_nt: TGTGCCAGCAGTGGTCCCCAGACAGGGGAATTCCATGGCTACACCTTC; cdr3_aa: CASSGPQTGEFHGYTF
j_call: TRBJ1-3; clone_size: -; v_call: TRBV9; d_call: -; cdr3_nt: TGTGCCAGCAGCGTAAGCCCAGGGGACTCTGGAAACACCATATATTTT; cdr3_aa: CASSVSPGDSGNTIYF
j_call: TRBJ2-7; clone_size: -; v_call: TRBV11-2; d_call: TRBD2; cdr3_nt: TGTGCCAGCAGCTTAAGCGGGGGGAACTCCTACGAGCAGTACTTC; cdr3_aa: CASSLSGGNSYEQYF
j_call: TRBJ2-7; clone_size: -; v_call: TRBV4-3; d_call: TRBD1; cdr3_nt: TGCGCCAGCAGCCAAGTTCGACAGGGACCCTACGAGCAGTACTTC; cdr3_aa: CASSQVRQGPYEQYF
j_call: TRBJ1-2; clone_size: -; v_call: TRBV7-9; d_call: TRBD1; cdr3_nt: TGTGCCAGCAGCTTGTCAGGGGGGGAAGCCCATGGCTACACCTTC; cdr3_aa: CASSLSGGEAHGYTF
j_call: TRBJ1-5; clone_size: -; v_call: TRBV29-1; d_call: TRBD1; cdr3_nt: TGCAGCGTGCTTCTTGAGGGGGCAAGTTTCAATCAGCCCCAGCATTTT; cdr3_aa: CSVLLEGASFNQPQHF
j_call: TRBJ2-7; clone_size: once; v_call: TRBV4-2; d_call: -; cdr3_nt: TGTGCCAGCAGCTCAGGGACCGCGTCCTACGAGCAGTACTTC; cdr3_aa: CASSSGTASYEQYF
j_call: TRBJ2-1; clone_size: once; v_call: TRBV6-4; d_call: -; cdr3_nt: TGTGCCAGCAGTGATTGGGTTGGTAGCGGCTACAATGAGCAGTTCTTC; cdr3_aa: CASSDWVGSGYNEQFF
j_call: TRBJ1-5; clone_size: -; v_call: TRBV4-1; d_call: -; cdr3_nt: TGCGCCAGCAGCCAAGATGGCAGCCAAAATCAGCCCCAGCATTTT; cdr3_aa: CASSQDGSQNQPQHF
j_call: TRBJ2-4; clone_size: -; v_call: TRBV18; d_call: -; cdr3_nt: TGTGCCAGCTCACCAGAGTACGGGGCCAAAAACATTCAGTACTTC; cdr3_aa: CASSPEYGAKNIQYF
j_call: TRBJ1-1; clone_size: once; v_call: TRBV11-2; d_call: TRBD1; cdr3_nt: TGTGCCAGCAGCTCGTGGACAGGGGGGAACACTGAAGCTTTCTTT; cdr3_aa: CASSSWTGGNTEAFF
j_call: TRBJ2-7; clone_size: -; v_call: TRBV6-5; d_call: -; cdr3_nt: TGTGCCAGCAGTTACTGGCAGTCCTCCTACGAGCAGTACTTC; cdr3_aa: CASSYWQSSYEQYF
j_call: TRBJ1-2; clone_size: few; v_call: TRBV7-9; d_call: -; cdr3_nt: TGTGCCAGCAGCTTCGGTTCCTCTAACTATGGCTACACCTTC; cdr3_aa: CASSFGSSNYGYTF
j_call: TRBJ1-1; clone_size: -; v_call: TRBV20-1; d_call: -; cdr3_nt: TGCAGTGCTGCTTGGGTTCTTGAAGCTTTCTTT; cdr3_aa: CSAAWVLEAFF
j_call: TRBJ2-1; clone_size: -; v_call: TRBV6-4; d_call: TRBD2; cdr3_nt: TGTGCCAGCAGTGACGGGACTAGCGGGGCCAATGAGCAGTTCTTC; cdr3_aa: CASSDGTSGANEQFF
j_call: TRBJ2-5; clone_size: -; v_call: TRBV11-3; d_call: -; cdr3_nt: TGTGCCAGCAGCTTAGCGGGGGGCCGGACCCAGTACTTC; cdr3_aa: CASSLAGGRTQYF
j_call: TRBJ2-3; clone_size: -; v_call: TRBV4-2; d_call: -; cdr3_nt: TGTGCCAGCAGCCAAGATTGGGGGATTAGCACAGATACGCAGTATTTT; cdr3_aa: CASSQDWGISTDTQYF
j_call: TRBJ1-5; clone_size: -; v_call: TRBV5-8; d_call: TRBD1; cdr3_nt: TGTGCCAGCAGCTCCGGGACAGGGAGTCAGCCCCAGCATTTT; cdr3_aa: CASSSGTGSQPQHF
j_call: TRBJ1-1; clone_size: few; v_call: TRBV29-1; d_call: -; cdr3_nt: TGCAGCGGAGGACAGCTGGGCACTGAAGCTTTCTTT; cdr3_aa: CSGGQLGTEAFF
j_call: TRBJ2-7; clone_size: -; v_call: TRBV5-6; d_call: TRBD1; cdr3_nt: TGTGCCAGCAGCTTCTACAGGGGGCGGTACGAGCAGTACTTC; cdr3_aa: CASSFYRGRYEQYF
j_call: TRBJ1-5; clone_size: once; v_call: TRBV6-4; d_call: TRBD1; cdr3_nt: TGTGCCAGCAGTGTACCTTTACCACAGGGGGCTTGGAAATCGCGACAGCCCCAGCATTTT; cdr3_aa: CASSVPLPQGAWKSRQPQHF
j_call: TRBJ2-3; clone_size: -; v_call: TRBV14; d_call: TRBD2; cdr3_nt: TGTGCCAGCAGCCAGTTGACTAGCGGGGGGGCTACGCAGTATTTT; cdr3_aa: CASSQLTSGGATQYF
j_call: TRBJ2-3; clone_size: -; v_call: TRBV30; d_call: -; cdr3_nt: TGTGCCTGGAGTGTAACGACAGATACGCAGTATTTT; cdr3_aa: CAWSVTTDTQYF
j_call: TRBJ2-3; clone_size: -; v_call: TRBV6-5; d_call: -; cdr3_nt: TGTGCCAGCAGTTACCTTCAAGTGACAGATACGCAGTATTTT; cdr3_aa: CASSYLQVTDTQYF
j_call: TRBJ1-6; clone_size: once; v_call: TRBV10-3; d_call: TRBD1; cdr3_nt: TGTGCCATCAGACAGGGACAGGGAGGCTCACCCCTCCACTTT; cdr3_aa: CAIRQGQGGSPLHF
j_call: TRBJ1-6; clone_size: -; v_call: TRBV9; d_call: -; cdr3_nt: TGTGCCAGCAGCGTTGGGGTTCGGAATTCACCCCTCCACTTT; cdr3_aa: CASSVGVRNSPLHF
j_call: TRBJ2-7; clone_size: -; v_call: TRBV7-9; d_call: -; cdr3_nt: TGTGCCAGCAGCCCGACCCCGACGGGGCCCAGCTCCTACGAGCAGTACTTC; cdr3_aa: CASSPTPTGPSSYEQYF
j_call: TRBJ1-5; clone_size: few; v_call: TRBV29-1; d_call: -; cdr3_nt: TGCAGCGTATCACAGGATAGCAATCAGCCCCAGCATTTT; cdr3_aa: CSVSQDSNQPQHF
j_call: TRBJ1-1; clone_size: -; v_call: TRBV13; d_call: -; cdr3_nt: TGTGCCAGCAGCGCGGGACGGAAGCGAACTGAAGCTTTCTTT; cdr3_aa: CASSAGRKRTEAFF
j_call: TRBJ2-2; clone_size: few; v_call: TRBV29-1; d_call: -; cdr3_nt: TGCAGCGTTGAAGGGGGCGGGGAGCTGTTTTTT; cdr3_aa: CSVEGGGELFF
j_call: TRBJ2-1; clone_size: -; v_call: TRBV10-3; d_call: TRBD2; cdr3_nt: TGCGCCATCAGTGCCCAGGGCGGGGGGGCTGTCAATGAGCAGTTCTTC; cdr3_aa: CAISAQGGGAVNEQFF
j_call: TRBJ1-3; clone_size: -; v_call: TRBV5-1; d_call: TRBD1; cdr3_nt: TGCGCCAGCAGGACCGGGGACAGCTCTGGAAACACCATATATTTT; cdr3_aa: CASRTGDSSGNTIYF
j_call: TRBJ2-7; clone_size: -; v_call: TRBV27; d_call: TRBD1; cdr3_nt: TGTGCCAGCAGCCCGGACAGGGGGTTCGAGCAGTACTTC; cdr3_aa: CASSPDRGFEQYF
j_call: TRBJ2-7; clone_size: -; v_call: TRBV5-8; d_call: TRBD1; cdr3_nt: TGTGCCAGCAGGACCGGGACAGGGAATCTCTACGAGCAGTACTTC; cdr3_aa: CASRTGTGNLYEQYF
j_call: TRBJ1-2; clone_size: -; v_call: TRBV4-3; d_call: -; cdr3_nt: TGCGCCAGCAGCCAAGGTCACGGCAGGGCTAACTATGGCTACACCTTC; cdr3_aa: CASSQGHGRANYGYTF
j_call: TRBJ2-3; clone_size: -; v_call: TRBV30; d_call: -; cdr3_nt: TGTGCCTGGAGTTCCGGATCTCTAGATACGCAGTATTTT; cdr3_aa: CAWSSGSLDTQYF
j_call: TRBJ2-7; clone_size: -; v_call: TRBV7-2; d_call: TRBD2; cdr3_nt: TGTGCCAGCAGCTTAGGCCTTAGCGGGGGGGCCTACGAGCAGTACTTC; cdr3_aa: CASSLGLSGGAYEQYF
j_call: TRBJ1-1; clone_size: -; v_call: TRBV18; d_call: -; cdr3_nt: TGTGCCAGCTCACAAGGGGGGGACACTGAAGCTTTCTTT; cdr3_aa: CASSQGGDTEAFF
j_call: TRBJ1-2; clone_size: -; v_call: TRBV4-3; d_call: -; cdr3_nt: TGCGCCAGCAGCCAAGAAGGTCCAGGGACCCGCCGTACCTTC; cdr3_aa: CASSQEGPGTRRTF
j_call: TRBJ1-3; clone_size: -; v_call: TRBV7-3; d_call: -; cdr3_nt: TGTGCCAGCCCCGCCCGGGGTCTCTCTGGAAACACCATATATTTT; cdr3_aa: CASPARGLSGNTIYF
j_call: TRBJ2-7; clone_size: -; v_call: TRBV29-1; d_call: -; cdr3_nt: TGCAGCGCCATAGGGTTACCTCTTTCGGCCGAGCAGTACTTC; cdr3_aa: CSAIGLPLSAEQYF
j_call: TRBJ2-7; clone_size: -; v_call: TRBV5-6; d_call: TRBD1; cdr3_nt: TGTGCCAGCAGCCCTCAGGGGGTGGACTACGAGCAGTACTTC; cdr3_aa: CASSPQGVDYEQYF
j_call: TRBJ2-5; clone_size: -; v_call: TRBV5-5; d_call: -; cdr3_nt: TGTGCCAGCAGCTTGTGGGGGGGCCAACAAGAGACCCAGTACTTC; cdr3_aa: CASSLWGGQQETQYF
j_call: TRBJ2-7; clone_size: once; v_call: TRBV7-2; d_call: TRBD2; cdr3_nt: TGTGCCAGCAGCCTACGCCAGACTAGCGGGATCCGCTCCTACGAGCAGTACTTC; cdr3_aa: CASSLRQTSGIRSYEQYF
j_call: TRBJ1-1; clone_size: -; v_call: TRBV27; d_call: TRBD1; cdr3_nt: TGTGCCAGCAGTGCCCAGAGCACGACAGGGGGCCAAGCTTTCTTT; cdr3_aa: CASSAQSTTGGQAFF
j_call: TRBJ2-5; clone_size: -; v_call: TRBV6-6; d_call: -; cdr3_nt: TGTGCCAGCAGACCCGGGACCATGCAAGAGACCCAGTACTTC; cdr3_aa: CASRPGTMQETQYF